The 5 T cell receptor beta chains below were found in one sample sequenced in a study of shared clonotypes between healthy human individuals. Cells designated naive CD8 were CD45RO-negative and were positively selected for CCR7, with terminally differentiated effector memory CD45RA+ cells excluded. TCRdb's copy holds only in-frame clones and misses some; the assay was immunoSEQ multiplex PCR. The repertoire includes 800,000 to 950,000 clones, about 96% of them detected once, and less than 0.3% sits in the top ten. The sample consisted of naive CD8+ T cells sorted from blood. The origin of the receptors is a young man in good health.

V and J are TRBV5-1 and TRBJ2-1; D not resolved. Trimming cost V 2 bases and J 0 bases, with 12 bases left between them. From germline, CDR1 is SGHRS and CDR2 YFSETQ. This CDR3 comprises 16 residues. CDR3 in DNA: TGCGCCAGCAGCTTCAGTCAGGAGACCTCCTACAATGAGCAGTTCTTC. Protein sequence: CASSFSQETSYNEQFF.

This sequence joins TRBV9 and TRBJ1-1, with 8 bases aligning to TRBD1. Unmatched junction bases numbered 8, after V lost 5 bases and J lost 5 bases. Germline V gives CDR1 SGDLS, CDR2 YYNGEE. The CDR3 is 14 residues long. The CDR3 DNA reads as TGTGCCAGCAGTCAGGGGGCGCTAAGGACTGAAGCTTTCTTT. Its protein product is CASSQGALRTEAFF.

The chain is built from TRBV30 and TRBJ1-5; D is uncertain. The CDR3 length is 12 residues. CDR1 and CDR2 (germline): GTSNPN, SVGIG (reference sequence). Trimming cost V 2 bases and J 7 bases, with 9 bases left between them. The DNA for the CDR3 is TGTGCCTGGAGTACTTTGGGGCAGCCCCAGCATTTT. This gives the protein CAWSTLGQPQHF. The complete variable domain, with remaining parts taken from reference TRBV30 and TRBJ1-5, reads SQTIHQWPATLVQPVGSPLSLECTVEGTSNPNLYWYRQAAGRGLQLLFYSVGIGQISSEVPQNLSASRPQDRQFILSSKKLLLSDSGFYLCAWSTLGQPQHFGDGTRLSIL.

V is TRBV2 and J is TRBJ2-1; no clear D gene. Germline V gene sequence: CDR1 SNHLY, CDR2 FYNNEI. V was clipped by 0 bases and J by 6 bases, with 6 bases between them. There are 13 residues in the CDR3. CDR3 DNA: TGTGCCAGCAGTGAAGCGCGTCTCAATGAGCAGTTCTTC. The encoded protein is CASSEARLNEQFF.

This chain links TRBV6-1 with TRBJ2-1; possibly TRBD1 or TRBD2 for D (5 bases each). Germline V lookup: CDR1 MNHNS, CDR2 SASEGT. The CDR3 totals 15 residues. Trimming shortened V by 2 bases and J by 7 bases, and 15 bases separated the two germline ends. CDR3 coding DNA: TGTGCCAGCAGTGAACCAAGATCAGAGGGGAATGAGCAGTTCTTC. Protein: CASSEPRSEGNEQFF.